This T cell receptor (beta chain) is from a study of T-cell reconstitution after alpha-beta-depleted transplantation in children. At least ten counts were recorded for this clonotype. Library preparation (for TCRbeta) was performed with unique molecular identifiers. Using its own MiXCR run on the PCR reads, TCRdb lists one record per CDR3 protein. This sample carries over 150,000 distinct CDR3 sequences, around 10% of them seen once, and the ten largest clones take about 13%. Trimming at V came to 5 bases and at J to 3 bases, leaving 4 bases not matched to a gene. This CDR3 has 13 amino acids. This clonotype originated in a boy between 2 and 15 years old with acute myeloid leukemia, due to receive a stem cell transplant. The sequences come from PBMCs, collected before TCRalphabeta/CD19-depleted stem cell transplant. The chain joins TRBV12-3 or TRBV12-4 to TRBJ2-7, with TRBD1 matching over 7 bases. The CDR3 here is CASSHGTDYEQYV. The DNA for the CDR3 is TGTGCCAGCAGTCATGGGACAGACTACGAGCAGTACGTC.